Below, 3 T cell receptor beta chains from the same sample are listed, as sequenced in a study of CD8+CD57+ T cells in acquired aplastic anemia. Profiling of TCR beta VDJ combinations and CDR3 sequences used genomic DNA as template. TCRdb ran MiXCR on the reads and lists one entry per CDR3 protein. The repertoire has approximately 250,000 distinct CDR3 sequences, approximately 80% of them found once; the top ten carry approximately 40%. Patients chosen for sequencing had CD8+CD57+ cells that had expanded, as shown by flow cytometry. Sequenced: sorted CD4+, CD8+, or CD8+CD57+ T cells (not recorded which) from PBMCs. These receptors were collected from a human donor with aplastic anemia.

The chain links TRBV11-1 to TRBJ2-5; 7 bases agree with TRBD2. The V segment lost 10 bases and the J segment 5 bases; nucleotides outside the gene matches: 13. Germline-derived CDR1 and CDR2 are SGHAT and FQDESV (reference sequence). This CDR3 has 14 residues. CDR3 nucleotides: TGTGCCACAAGAAAACCGGGGGGAGGGGAGACCCAGTACTTC. Its protein is CATRKPGGGETQYF.

The genes are TRBV7-8 and TRBJ2-7; perhaps TRBD1 as D (7 bases). The CDR3 extends over 18 amino acids. Looked up from germline, CDR1 is SGHVS and CDR2 is FQNEAQ. Between the trimmed V and J ends, which lost 0 bases and 1 base, there was a span of 19 bases. DNA of the CDR3: TGTGCCAGCAGCTTAGCATCTCGCGGGACAGCCCTTTCCTACGAGCAGTACGTC. It codes for CASSLASRGTALSYEQYV.

Concerning this clonotype: One junction end disagrees with the germline gene, perhaps due to a read error. The J gene is TRBJ2-2, the V gene TRBV15; TRBD1 or TRBD2 may be the D gene (5 bases each). Germline V gene sequence: CDR1 LNHNV, CDR2 YYDKDF (reference sequence). This CDR3 comprises 13 residues. The CDR3 DNA reads TGTGCCACCAGCAGGACTGGGGCCGGGGAGCAGTTCTTT. Protein: CATSRTGAGEQFF.